The next 22 T cell receptor beta chains were all read from a single sample in a study of blood T cell repertoires in COVID-19 (TCRdb year 2020). Library preparation employed the immunoSEQ multiplex PCR assay. This immuneACCESS table, as held by TCRdb, lists in-frame sequences with V and J called but not all clones. Of the missing ones, under half trace to an unresolved V gene in checked studies; the others have no known cause. The sample table holds 35,000 to 50,000 clones, of which around four fifths were seen once. The top ten constitute about 14% of the sample. The sample comprised peripheral blood. The source is a man aged 45-60 years with active or convalescent COVID-19.

The V gene is TRBV5-4, the J gene TRBJ2-2; TRBD2 matches 11 bases. The CDR3 loop spans 16 amino acids. V trimming: 4 bases; J trimming: 1 base; junction bases outside the gene matches: 3. Looked up from germline, CDR1 is SGHNT and CDR2 is YYREEE (reference sequence). DNA for the CDR3: TGTGCCAGCAGCCAAACTAGCGGGGGGAACACCGGGGAGCTGTTTTTT. Encoded protein: CASSQTSGGNTGELFF.

The chain uses TRBV10-3 and TRBJ2-1; 12 nucleotides align to TRBD2. The CDR3 totals 17 residues. CDR1 ENHRY and CDR2 SYGVKD come from the germline V gene. V lost 0 bases to trimming and J lost 7 bases; unmatched junction nucleotides: 7. CDR3: CAISESPTSGGGNEQFF. CDR3 sequence (DNA): TGTGCCATCAGTGAGTCCCCGACTAGCGGGGGAGGGAATGAGCAGTTCTTC.

The rearrangement joins TRBV19 to TRBJ1-5, with 8 bases identical to TRBD1. The CDR3 is 16 amino acids. Germline CDR1 and CDR2: LNHDA and SQIVND (reference sequence). After removal of 4 bases from V and 3 bases from J, the junction contained 8 bases not matched to a gene. The CDR3 spells CASSSPRQGNNQPQHF. The CDR3 region has the DNA TGTGCCAGTAGTAGTCCCCGACAGGGGAACAATCAGCCCCAGCATTTT.

This chain links TRBV7-8 with TRBJ2-1, with D hard to call. This CDR3 contains 13 residues. Germline CDR1 SGHVS, CDR2 FQNEAQ. Trimming removed 0 bases at V and 6 bases at J, with 6 bases between. The CDR3 DNA follows: TGTGCCAGCAGCTTAGCTGTAGCCAATGAGCAGTTCTTC. It translates to CASSLAVANEQFF.

V usage is TRBV7-2 and J usage is TRBJ2-1, with a tentative D call TRBD1 (5 bases). The CDR3 contains 13 residues. CDR1 is SGHTA and CDR2 is FQGNSA in the germline V gene. The ends were cut back, 4 bases at V and 12 bases at J, with 16 bases in the middle. The CDR3 bases are TGTGCCAGCAGCTCCATGGACCGAACAGGGCAGTTCTTC. The encoded protein is CASSSMDRTGQFF.

This clone was picked up one time. The V and J genes are TRBV15 and TRBJ2-1; D is possibly TRBD2 (7 bases). CDR1 LNHNV and CDR2 YYDKDF come from the germline V gene (reference sequence). This CDR3 has 13 amino acids. V lost 6 bases and J lost 8, with 14 bases in between. The CDR3 DNA sequence: TGTGCCACCAGGATTCGGGGGGCGTATGAGCAGTTCTTC. It is translated as CATRIRGAYEQFF.

The gene calls are TRBV5-5 and TRBJ2-1, with a possible D match to TRBD2 (5 bases). Germline V gives CDR1 SGHKS, CDR2 YYEKEE (reference sequence). V was shortened by 1 base and J by 9 bases, with 8 bases between the two germline ends. The CDR3 length is 12 residues. The CDR3 DNA is TGTGCCAGCAGCTTGAGAGGGCTTGAGCAGTTCTTC. The encoded protein is CASSLRGLEQFF. The whole variable domain, filled in from reference TRBV5-5 and TRBJ2-1, reads DAGVTQSPTHLIKTRGQQVTLRCSPISGHKSVSWYQQVLGQGPQFIFQYYEKEERGRGNFPDRFSARQFPNYSSELNVNALLLGDSALYLCASSLRGLEQFFGPGTRLTVL.

The chain is built from TRBV6-5 and TRBJ2-7, with 7 bases fitting TRBD1. The germline CDR1 and CDR2 sequences are MNHEY and SVGAGI. This CDR3 has 14 residues. With 6 bases clipped from V and 6 bases from J, the junction kept 11 bases outside the gene matches. CDR3 amino acids: CASSIAGTEGEQYF. The CDR3 coding sequence is TGTGCCAGCAGCATCGCAGGGACAGAAGGCGAGCAGTACTTC.

The J gene is TRBJ2-4, the V gene TRBV21-1; TRBD2 is the table's D call, not checked against the DNA. TRBV21-1 is an annotated pseudogene. This CDR3 has 21 residues. This chain's CDR3 is CASSKSPPLAGPSRSKNIQYF. In DNA, the CDR3 is TGTGCCAGCAGCAAAAGCCCCCCGCTAGCGGGGCCTTCGCGGAGCAAAAACATTCAGTACTTC.

The chain couples TRBV21-1 to TRBJ1-5. TRBV21-1 is termed a pseudogene. The CDR3 extends over 16 amino acids. The CDR3 here is CASSDKEGSHNQPQHF. CDR3 coding DNA: TGTGCCAGCAGCGATAAAGAGGGCAGTCACAATCAGCCCCAGCATTTT.

The chain combines TRBV28 with TRBJ2-7; 10 bases agree with TRBD1. CDR1 MDHEN and CDR2 SYDVKM come from the germline V gene. V trimming: 6 bases; J trimming: 4 bases; junction bases outside the gene matches: 6. This CDR3 comprises 14 residues. The DNA of the CDR3 is TGTGCCAGCAGCTGGACAGGGGGTCTGTACGAGCAGTACTTC. Its protein is CASSWTGGLYEQYF.

This rearrangement joins TRBV29-1 to TRBJ1-1, with D possibly being TRBD1 (6 bases). Germline CDR1 reads SQVTM; CDR2 reads ANQGSEA. CDR3 length: 13 amino acids. V was clipped by 6 bases and J by 5 bases, with 16 bases between them. The CDR3 DNA sequence: TGCAGCGTAGCGACAGGCCCGGGGACTGAAGCTTTCTTT. It yields the protein CSVATGPGTEAFF. Based on the CDR3 plus reference TRBV29-1 and TRBJ1-1, the full variable domain is SAVISQKPSRDICQRGTSLTIQCQVDSQVTMMFWYRQQPGQSLTLIATANQGSEATYESGFVIDKFPISRPNLTFSTLTVSNMSPEDSSIYLCSVATGPGTEAFFGQGTRLTVV.

The chain uses TRBV29-1 and TRBJ2-3, with TRBD1 identical over 8 bases. With V trimmed by 4 bases and J by 3 bases, 3 bases remained unmatched. This CDR3 contains 13 residues. In germline, CDR1 is SQVTM, CDR2 ANQGSEA. The CDR3 protein is CSVGQGRTDTQYF. The CDR3 bases are TGCAGCGTTGGACAGGGGCGGACAGATACGCAGTATTTT.

The V gene is TRBV25-1, the J gene TRBJ2-2; TRBD1 agrees at 8 bases. J was trimmed by 4 bases and V by 8 bases; bases with no gene match: 6. Per germline, CDR1 MGHDK and CDR2 SYGVNS. The CDR3 has 14 residues. Written as DNA, the CDR3 is TGTGCCAGCCTAGGACAGGGCTTCACCGGGGAGCTGTTTTTT. Its protein product is CASLGQGFTGELFF. The full variable domain, rest sourced from reference TRBV25-1 and TRBJ2-2, is EADIYQTPRYLVIGTGKKITLECSQTMGHDKMYWYQQDPGMELHLIHYSYGVNSTEKGDLSSESTVSRIRTEHFPLTLESARPSHTSQYLCASLGQGFTGELFFGEGSRLTVL.

The chain joins TRBV3-1 (or the pseudogene TRBV3-2) to TRBJ1-6; tentatively, D is TRBD1 (5 bases). The CDR3 has 17 amino acids. The ends were cut back, 4 bases at V and 9 bases at J, with 22 bases in the middle. CDR1 and CDR2 from the germline V gene are LGHDT and YNNKEL (reference sequence). The CDR3 protein is CASSPNRGGDIGSPLHF. DNA of the CDR3: TGTGCCAGCAGCCCAAACCGGGGGGGGGATATCGGTTCACCCCTCCACTTT.

The chain recombines TRBV19 with TRBJ1-2; 7 nucleotides match TRBD1. The J segment lost 8 bases and the V segment lost 1 base, leaving 10 bases of the junction unmatched. CDR1 LNHDA and CDR2 SQIVND come from the germline V gene (reference sequence). This CDR3 region has 15 residues. This CDR3 is CASSIVGGASKGYTF. Here the CDR3 DNA reads TGTGCCAGTAGTATAGTAGGGGGCGCCTCGAAGGGCTACACCTTC.

The V call is TRBV2, the J call TRBJ1-5, with D possibly TRBD1 on 5 matching bases. V was clipped by 6 bases and J by 3 bases, with 15 bases between them. Germline V lookup: CDR1 SNHLY, CDR2 FYNNEI. This CDR3 has 15 amino acids. The CDR3 nucleotides read TGTGCCAGCAGGCCTGGGGGGGAAATCAATCAGCCCCAGCATTTT. It codes for CASRPGGEINQPQHF.

The genes are TRBV7-6 and TRBJ2-2, with D possibly being TRBD2 (5 bases). There are 15 residues in the CDR3. Per the germline V gene, CDR1 is SGHVS and CDR2 is FNYEAQ. V dropped 4 bases and J dropped 1 base, with 10 bases sitting between them. This chain's CDR3 is CASSSNRGNTGELFF. The CDR3 region has the DNA TGTGCCAGCAGCTCCAACCGGGGGAACACCGGGGAGCTGTTTTTT. The full variable domain, with the rest looked up from reference TRBV7-6 and TRBJ2-2, is GAGVSQSPRYKVTKRGQDVALRCDPISGHVSLYWYRQALGQGPEFLTYFNYEAQQDKSGLPNDRFSAERPEGSISTLTIQRTEQRDSAMYRCASSSNRGNTGELFFGEGSRLTVL.

This rearrangement joins TRBV7-8 to TRBJ2-7; TRBD1 agrees at 10 bases. The CDR3 is 14 residues long. V gave up 5 bases and J gave up 6 bases; unmatched junction bases: 7. Germline lookup yields CDR1 SGHVS and CDR2 FQNEAQ. CDR3 residues: CASSAKTGGSEQYF. The CDR3 DNA sequence: TGTGCCAGCAGCGCGAAGACAGGGGGCAGCGAGCAGTACTTC.

The chain couples TRBV19 to TRBJ1-2, with D unresolved. This CDR3 contains 15 residues. The germline V and J ends were trimmed by 5 bases and 2 bases, with 15 bases remaining between them. Germline V CDR1 and CDR2: LNHDA, SQIVND (reference sequence). The CDR3 spells CASSSHLTGNYGYTF. The CDR3 DNA sequence: TGTGCCAGTAGTTCCCATTTGACTGGGAACTATGGCTACACCTTC.

This chain links TRBV6-2 or TRBV6-3 with TRBJ1-1, with 9 bases matching TRBD1. Per the germline V gene, CDR1 is MNHEY and CDR2 is SVGEGT. The CDR3 spans 14 residues. V gave up 4 bases and J gave up 4 bases; unmatched junction bases: 4. Here the CDR3 reads CASSFGTGSTEAFF. Written as DNA, the CDR3 is TGTGCCAGCAGTTTTGGGACAGGGAGCACTGAAGCTTTCTTT.

The sample holds a few counts of this clone. V usage is TRBV9 and J usage is TRBJ2-2; 8 nucleotides agree with TRBD2. The CDR3 extends over 17 amino acids. Germline trimming cut 0 bases from V and 1 base from J; bases unmatched to any gene: 5. Germline V gene data show CDR1 as SGDLS and CDR2 as YYNGEE. CDR3: CASSVEGLAGNTGELFF. The CDR3 DNA reads as TGTGCCAGCAGCGTAGAGGGGCTAGCGGGGAACACCGGGGAGCTGTTTTTT.